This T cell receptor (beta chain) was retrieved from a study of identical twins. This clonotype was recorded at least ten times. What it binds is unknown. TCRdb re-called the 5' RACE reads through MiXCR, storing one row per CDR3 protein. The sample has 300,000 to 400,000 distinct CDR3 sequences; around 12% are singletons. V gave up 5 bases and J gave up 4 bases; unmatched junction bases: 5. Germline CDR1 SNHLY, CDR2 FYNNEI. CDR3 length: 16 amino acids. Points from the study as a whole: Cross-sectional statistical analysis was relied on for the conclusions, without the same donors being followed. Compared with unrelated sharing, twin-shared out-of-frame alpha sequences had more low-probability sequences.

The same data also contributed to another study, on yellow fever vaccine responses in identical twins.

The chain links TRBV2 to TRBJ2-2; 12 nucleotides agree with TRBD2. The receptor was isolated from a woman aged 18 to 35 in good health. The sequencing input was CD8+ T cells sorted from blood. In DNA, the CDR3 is TGTGCCAGCAGTCCTAGCGGGAGGGCCCTCACCGGGGAGCTGTTTTTT. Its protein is CASSPSGRALTGELFF.